The 14 T cell receptor beta chains reported below all come from one sample, sequenced in a study of blood T cell repertoires in COVID-19. Some clones are missing from TCRdb's copy, which holds only in-frame ones; the method was immunoSEQ multiplex PCR. The data hold over 350,000 clones, with 86% observed a single time. The specimen sequenced was peripheral blood. The receptors come from a woman in her twenties or thirties with active or convalescent COVID-19.

CDR3 DNA sequence: TGTGCCAGTAGTATCTCGGGTTCCTCTGGCTCACCCCTCCACTTT. Translation: CASSISGSSGSPLHF. The chain couples TRBV19 to TRBJ1-6, with D uncertain. Germline V gene lookup returns CDR1 LNHDA and CDR2 SQIVND (reference sequence). The CDR3 is 15 residues long. V was clipped by 3 bases and J by 10 bases, with 16 bases between them.

The chain couples TRBV12-3 or TRBV12-4 to TRBJ2-7, with 9 bases identical to TRBD1. The CDR3 has 13 amino acids. J lost 7 bases, V lost 3 bases, and 4 bases had no gene match. Here the CDR3 reads CASSFGTGYEQYF. CDR3 bases: TGTGCCAGCAGTTTCGGGACAGGGTATGAGCAGTACTTC.

The sample holds a few counts of this clone. The gene calls are TRBV6-5 and TRBJ1-5; D is unclear. The ends were cut back, 10 bases at V and 1 base at J, with 14 bases in the middle. This CDR3 is built from 14 residues. Germline CDR1 is MNHEY and CDR2 is SVGAGI. CDR3 protein: CATLPPASNQPQHF. CDR3 nucleotide sequence: TGTGCCACGCTCCCCCCAGCGAGCAATCAGCCCCAGCATTTT.

The V and J genes are TRBV2 and TRBJ1-2, with a tentative D call TRBD1 (6 bases). Looked up from germline, CDR1 is SNHLY and CDR2 is FYNNEI. Trimming shortened V by 0 bases and J by 10 bases, and 15 bases separated the two germline ends. The CDR3 runs 14 residues. This chain's CDR3 is CASSEAGQKKVYTF. The CDR3 DNA reads as TGTGCCAGCAGTGAAGCTGGACAGAAAAAGGTCTACACCTTC.

As for this clone: Its ends do not fully match the called genes, so a read error is possible. This chain uses TRBV6-1 with TRBJ2-7, with D possibly matching TRBD1 (6 bases). The germline gives CDR1 MNHNS, CDR2 SASEGT. The CDR3 extends over 14 amino acids. CDR3 protein: CASSEAWESGHRIF. The CDR3, as DNA: TGTGCCAGCAGTGAAGCCTGGGAATCGGGACACAGGATCTTC.

This rearrangement joins TRBV6-5 to TRBJ2-2; D remains ambiguous. Per germline, CDR1 MNHEY and CDR2 SVGAGI. V was trimmed by 2 bases and J by 7 bases, leaving 8 bases between them. This CDR3 has 13 amino acids. CDR3 loop: CASSYDPGGELFF. CDR3 DNA: TGTGCCAGCAGTTACGACCCGGGCGGGGAGCTGTTTTTT.

V gene TRBV2 combines with J gene TRBJ1-5; D is ambiguous. CDR1 is SNHLY and CDR2 is FYNNEI in the germline V gene. The V gene lost 7 bases and the J gene lost 0 bases, with 7 bases spanning the gap. This CDR3 has 13 residues. CDR3 bases: TGTGCCAGCACTAGAGATAGCAATCAGCCCCAGCATTTT. It codes for CASTRDSNQPQHF.

The J gene is TRBJ2-2, the V gene TRBV24-1; 7 bases match TRBD2. V lost 4 bases to trimming and J lost 3 bases; unmatched junction nucleotides: 7. From germline, CDR1 is KGHDR and CDR2 SFDVKD. CDR3 size: 16 residues. In DNA, the CDR3 is TGTGCCACCAGTGACTCCAGCGGGGCCGACACCGGGGAGCTGTTTTTT. This gives the protein CATSDSSGADTGELFF.

V usage is TRBV6-5 and J usage is TRBJ2-7; D gene uncertain. CDR3 length: 13 residues. From germline, CDR1 is MNHEY and CDR2 SVGAGI. V dropped 5 bases and J dropped 3 bases, with 11 bases sitting between them. The CDR3 loop is CASSRLPGYEQYF. In DNA, the CDR3 is TGTGCCAGCAGTCGACTCCCGGGCTACGAGCAGTACTTC.

The rearrangement links TRBV7-8 to TRBJ1-5; D unclear. Germline values: CDR1 SGHVS, CDR2 FQNEAQ. CDR3 length equals 14 residues. Trimming stripped 3 bases from V and 3 bases from J, with 9 bases between. The CDR3 protein is CASSFKVDNQPQHF. CDR3 sequence (DNA): TGTGCCAGCAGCTTCAAAGTAGACAATCAGCCCCAGCATTTT. The variable domain in full, with the rest retrieved from reference TRBV7-8 and TRBJ1-5, is GAGVSQSPRYKVAKRGQDVALRCDPISGHVSLFWYQQALGQGPEFLTYFQNEAQLDKSGLPSDRFFAERPEGSVSTLKIQRTQQEDSAVYLCASSFKVDNQPQHFGDGTRLSIL.

The CDR3: CAWSGGQGKSYGYTF. The CDR3 coding sequence is TGTGCCTGGAGTGGGGGACAGGGAAAAAGCTATGGCTACACCTTC. This chain joins TRBV30 and TRBJ1-2; 9 bases fit TRBD1. The length of the CDR3 is 15 residues. The V gene end was trimmed by 1 base and the J gene end by 4 bases; junction bases not matched to a gene: 7. The germline gives CDR1 GTSNPN, CDR2 SVGIG (reference sequence).

This chain uses TRBV7-2 with TRBJ2-7; D is possibly TRBD1 (6 bases). The V and J ends lost 7 bases and 6 bases respectively, with 16 bases between them. The germline CDR1 and CDR2 sequences are SGHTA and FQGNSA. This CDR3 comprises 13 residues. CDR3 amino acids: CASTERGRGEQYF. CDR3 DNA sequence: TGTGCCAGCACCGAGAGGGGCAGGGGCGAGCAGTACTTC.

The J gene is TRBJ2-7, the V gene TRBV6-5, with D possibly TRBD2 on 6 matching bases. The ends were cut back, 0 bases at V and 3 bases at J, with 9 bases in the middle. The CDR3 covers 14 residues. CDR1 is MNHEY and CDR2 is SVGAGI in the germline V gene. DNA of the CDR3: TGTGCCAGCAGTTACTCTCAGGGAGGCTACGAGCAGTACTTC. Its protein is CASSYSQGGYEQYF.

This clone was counted a few times. This chain connects TRBV7-9 to TRBJ2-7; no clear D gene. Germline V gene lookup returns CDR1 SEHNR and CDR2 FQNEAQ (reference sequence). This CDR3 contains 14 residues. Trimming removed 5 bases from V and 0 bases from J, with 11 bases in between. The CDR3 region is CASSHAESSYEQYF. CDR3 coding DNA: TGTGCCAGCAGCCACGCGGAAAGCTCCTACGAGCAGTACTTC.